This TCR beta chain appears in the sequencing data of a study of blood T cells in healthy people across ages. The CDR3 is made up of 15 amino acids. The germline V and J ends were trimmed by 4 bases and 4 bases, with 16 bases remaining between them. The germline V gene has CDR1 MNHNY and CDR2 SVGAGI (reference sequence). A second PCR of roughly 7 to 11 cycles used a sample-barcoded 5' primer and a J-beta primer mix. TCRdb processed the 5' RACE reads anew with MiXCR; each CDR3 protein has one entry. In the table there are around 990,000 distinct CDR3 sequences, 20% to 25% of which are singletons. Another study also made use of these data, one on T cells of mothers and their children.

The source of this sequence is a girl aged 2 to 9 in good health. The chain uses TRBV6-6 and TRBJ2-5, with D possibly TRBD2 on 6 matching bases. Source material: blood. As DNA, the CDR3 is TGTGCCAGCAGTTCCGGCTGGGGGGTTGGAGAGACCCAGTACTTC. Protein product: CASSSGWGVGETQYF.